This T cell receptor beta chain was captured in a study of vaccination and CD4 T cells after COVID-19. Germline-derived CDR1 and CDR2 are MNHNS and SASEGT. The CDR3 extends over 17 amino acids. V lost 1 base, J lost 1 base, and 16 bases lay in between. Noted treatment: approximately nine-day PBMC culture with coronavirus spike peptide pools or control peptides (ViraFEST assay). These CD4+ T cells came from approximately nine-day cultures by negative selection. Points on this clonotype: Its antigen is currently unknown.

The Oncomine TCR Beta short-read assay was what sequenced the DNA obtained from cultured CD4+ T cells. Genomic DNA was isolated from CD4+ T cells that had been cultured. TCRdb analysed the PCR reads with MiXCR anew, one entry per CDR3 protein. This sample carries 8,500 to 14,000 distinct CDR3 sequences, roughly 72% of them seen once, and the ten largest clones take about 9.4%. V is TRBV6-1 and J is TRBJ1-1; D gene uncertain. Specimen: CD4+ T cells from blood, cultured in vitro. The TCR sequence derives from a human donor who had recovered from COVID-19. CDR3 sequence (DNA): TGTGCCAGCAGTGAAGAACGTGGGAGGCAGCCGAACACTGAAGCTTTCTTT. This codes for CASSEERGRQPNTEAFF.